The rows below give T cell receptor beta chains drawn from one sample of a study of shared clonotypes between healthy human individuals. Libraries were prepared by immunoSEQ multiplex PCR; TCRdb keeps only in-frame clonotypes and omits some of them. The sample lists around 2,000,000 clones; about 95% were seen once. Sequencing input: naive CD8+ T cells sorted from blood. Every receptor here comes from a man aged 18 to 29 in good health. Both conserved end residues are part of each CDR3. D genes are given only for firm matches. Some rows have no size entry. The others give once, few or many, or a class for an expanded clone.

DNA,CDR3,size,length,D,J,V
TGTGCCACCAGCAGTCTAGCGGGAGTCTACAATGAGCAGTTCTTC,CATSSLAGVYNEQFF,once,15,TRBD2,TRBJ2-1,TRBV15
TGTGCCAGCAGCGTAGAGGCAGGGACTTACGAGCAGTACTTC,CASSVEAGTYEQYF,.,14,.,TRBJ2-7,TRBV9
TGCGCCAGCAGCCAGTCGACTAGTTCCTCCTACGAGCAGTACTTC,CASSQSTSSSYEQYF,.,15,.,TRBJ2-7,TRBV4-1
TGTGCCAGCAGCGTAGCCGAAGAAACGAACACCGGGGAGCTGTTTTTT,CASSVAEETNTGELFF,.,16,.,TRBJ2-2,TRBV9
TGTGCCACCAGCAGAGATGGTGGGAGGGATGTAGAGCAGTTCTTC,CATSRDGGRDVEQFF,.,15,TRBD2,TRBJ2-1,TRBV15
TGTGCTAGCAGCCCTGCCGCCGGGCTAGCAAGCGATGAGCAGTTCTTC,CASSPAAGLASDEQFF,.,16,.,TRBJ2-1,TRBV7-7
TGCGCCAGCAGCTTGATGTCAGCCAACTCCTACGAGCAGTACTTC,CASSLMSANSYEQYF,.,15,.,TRBJ2-7,TRBV5-1
TGCAGCGTTGAAGATGGGCACGCCGAAAAACTGTTTTTT,CSVEDGHAEKLFF,.,13,.,TRBJ1-4,TRBV29-1
TGTGCCAGCAGCCTAGATAGCAATCAGCCCCAGCATTTT,CASSLDSNQPQHF,.,13,.,TRBJ1-5,TRBV9
TGTGCCAGCACCAACGAGGGACCTACTACGTTTAGGAACTTC,CASTNEGPTTFRNF,.,14,.,TRBJ2-7,TRBV2
TGCAGCTGTACATTGGAGCGGGGGGTGGGGACCCAGTACTTC,CSCTLERGVGTQYF,.,14,TRBD2,TRBJ2-5,TRBV29-1
TGTGCCAGCAGTGAATTAGGGAGCAGCTCCTACGAGCAGTACTTC,CASSELGSSSYEQYF,.,15,.,TRBJ2-7,TRBV25-1
TGTGCCAGCAGCCCCCGGGAACCCGACACAGATACGCAGTATTTT,CASSPREPDTDTQYF,.,15,.,TRBJ2-3,TRBV9
TGCAGCGTTGAAGATCTTAAGGGTAGCGGGGAGCTGTTTTTT,CSVEDLKGSGELFF,.,14,.,TRBJ2-2,TRBV29-1
TGTGCCAGCAGTTTGGGGGCGACAGGGGTGGCTGAAGCTTTCTTT,CASSLGATGVAEAFF,.,15,TRBD1,TRBJ1-1,TRBV27